This TCR beta chain appears in the sequencing data of a study of blood T cell repertoires in COVID-19. Study background: The samples span acute and convalescent COVID-19 from the United States, Italy and Spain.

Profiling relied on immunoSEQ multiplex PCR, and the TCRdb table lists in-frame clones only, not all of them. The table shows under 350,000 clones, with approximately 83% occurring only once. V lost 3 bases, J lost 10 bases, and 13 bases lay in between. CDR3 length: 14 residues. The germline V gene has CDR1 SNHLY and CDR2 FYNNEI. V and J are TRBV2 and TRBJ1-6; a possible D gene is TRBD1 (5 bases). The sequenced material came from peripheral blood. The sequence came from a human donor in a cohort sampled during active COVID-19. CDR3 region: CASSERRGESPLHF. CDR3 DNA sequence: TGTGCCAGCAGTGAGAGGAGGGGCGAATCACCCCTCCACTTT.